What follows are 5 T cell receptor beta chains derived from one specimen sequenced in a study of blood T cell repertoires in COVID-19. Data came from immunoSEQ multiplex PCR; TCRdb stores just in-frame clones and leaves some out. The sample includes some 260,000 clones, 88% of them seen just once. Material for sequencing was peripheral blood. The source of these receptors is a woman aged 40 to 55 who had recovered from COVID-19.

The chain uses TRBV7-9 and TRBJ2-2; D might be TRBD1 (5 bases). The V gene lost 8 bases and the J gene lost 6 bases, with 10 bases spanning the gap. CDR3 size: 12 residues. The germline V gene encodes CDR1 SEHNR and CDR2 FQNEAQ (reference sequence). The DNA for the CDR3 is TGTGCCAGCCAGGGTTTCCCCGGGGAGCTGTTTTTT. Translation gives CASQGFPGELFF.

This chain connects TRBV19 to TRBJ1-2; maybe TRBD1 (5 bases). V lost 5 bases and J lost 7, with 17 bases in between. The V gene's germline CDR1 is LNHDA and CDR2 SQIVND (reference sequence). CDR3 length: 14 amino acids. The CDR3 nucleotides are TGTGCCAGTAGTCCCAGGGCCCCTATTGGTGGCTACACCTTC. Amino acid sequence: CASSPRAPIGGYTF.

The chain recombines TRBV15 with TRBJ2-7, with 11 positions matching TRBD2. Germline CDR1 is LNHNV and CDR2 is YYDKDF (reference sequence). Trimming removed 3 bases from V and 0 bases from J; junction bases left unmatched: 4. The CDR3 has 16 residues. The CDR3 DNA reads as TGTGCCACCAGCAGTGGTAGCGGGAGGGCCTCCTACGAGCAGTACTTC. It codes for CATSSGSGRASYEQYF.

The rearrangement uses TRBV18 and TRBJ2-3; no definite D call. V lost 7 bases and J 3 bases, leaving 14 bases between the germline ends. There are 14 residues in the CDR3. In germline, CDR1 is KGHSH, CDR2 LQKENI. Here the CDR3 reads CASCLLSGTDTQYF. CDR3 sequence (DNA): TGTGCCAGCTGTTTGCTCTCGGGTACAGATACGCAGTATTTT.

This rearrangement joins TRBV7-8 to TRBJ1-1; D possibly corresponds to TRBD1 (5 bases). Germline V lookup: CDR1 SGHVS, CDR2 FQNEAQ. This CDR3 is built from 13 residues. V gave up 3 bases and J gave up 7 bases, with 12 bases separating them. The CDR3 sequence is CASSLGGDGEAFF. The CDR3 region has the DNA TGTGCCAGCAGCTTGGGGGGGGACGGTGAAGCTTTCTTT.